This is a list of T cell receptor beta chains from one sample in a study of blood T cell repertoires in COVID-19. Profiled with immunoSEQ multiplex PCR; TCRdb holds only in-frame clones, not every one. Among around 29,000 clones listed, approximately 90% were seen once. Specimen: peripheral blood. Receptor source: a man aged 60 to 69 with acute or convalescent COVID-19. CDR3s include the opening cysteine and the closing phenylalanine or tryptophan. D genes are given only for firm matches. The listing skips clone size in some rows; elsewhere it reads once, few, many or a size class.

TRBJ2-3	TRBV28	TRBD1	-	CASSRGRTDTQYF	TGTGCCAGCAGCAGGGGGCGGACAGATACGCAGTATTTT
TRBJ1-3	TRBV7-2	-	-	CASSSLGASSGNTIYF	TGTGCCAGCAGCTCTCTAGGGGCTTCCTCTGGAAACACCATATATTTT
TRBJ1-1	TRBV6-6	-	-	CASSYPKGRGTEAFF	TGTGCCAGCAGTTACCCAAAGGGGCGGGGGACTGAAGCTTTCTTT
TRBJ2-3	TRBV7-3	-	-	CASRSGSRTDTQYF	TGTGCCAGCAGGAGTGGGAGTCGCACAGATACGCAGTATTTT
TRBJ1-1	TRBV12-3/TRBV12-4	-	-	CASNPRRYTEAFF	TGTGCCAGCAATCCTCGGAGGTACACTGAAGCTTTCTTT
TRBJ1-6	TRBV6-1	-	-	CASSERFWGGNSPLHF	TGTGCCAGCAGTGAAAGGTTTTGGGGGGGTAATTCACCCCTCCACTTT
TRBJ2-7	TRBV28	TRBD1	-	CASYGRGRVEQYF	TGTGCCAGCTACGGCAGGGGGCGAGTCGAGCAGTACTTC
TRBJ2-5	TRBV19	TRBD1	-	CATAGGLRETQYF	TGTGCCACCGCAGGGGGATTACGAGAGACCCAGTACTTC
TRBJ2-7	TRBV7-2	-	-	CASSLVATEQYF	TGTGCCAGCAGCTTAGTAGCGACTGAGCAGTACTTC
TRBJ2-2	TRBV14	TRBD2	-	CASSQVPTGLAGHTGELFF	TGTGCCAGCAGCCAAGTTCCGACTGGACTAGCGGGGCACACCGGGGAGCTGTTTTTT
TRBJ2-2	TRBV5-1	-	-	CASVYGGPNTGELFF	TGCGCCAGCGTTTACGGGGGGCCGAACACCGGGGAGCTGTTTTTT
TRBJ2-2	TRBV6-5	TRBD1	-	CASSNPGGGELFF	TGTGCCAGCAGTAACCCAGGGGGCGGGGAGCTGTTTTTT
TRBJ2-3	TRBV7-2	-	-	CASGPRGVPTDTQYF	TGTGCCAGCGGCCCCCGGGGAGTACCCACAGATACGCAGTATTTT
TRBJ2-1	TRBV7-9	TRBD1	-	CASSLRGGESHNEQFF	TGTGCCAGCAGCTTAAGAGGGGGCGAGAGCCACAATGAGCAGTTCTTC
TRBJ1-2	TRBV18	TRBD1	once	CASSRDLGQRNYGYTF	TGTGCCAGCTCACGAGACCTGGGACAGCGGAACTATGGCTACACCTTC
TRBJ2-7	TRBV12-3/TRBV12-4	TRBD1	-	CASNRGNSYEQYF	TGTGCCAGCAACAGGGGGAATAGCTACGAGCAGTACTTC
TRBJ1-3	TRBV19	TRBD1	-	CASSNDRASGNTIYF	TGTGCCAGTAGTAACGACAGGGCGTCTGGAAACACCATATATTTT